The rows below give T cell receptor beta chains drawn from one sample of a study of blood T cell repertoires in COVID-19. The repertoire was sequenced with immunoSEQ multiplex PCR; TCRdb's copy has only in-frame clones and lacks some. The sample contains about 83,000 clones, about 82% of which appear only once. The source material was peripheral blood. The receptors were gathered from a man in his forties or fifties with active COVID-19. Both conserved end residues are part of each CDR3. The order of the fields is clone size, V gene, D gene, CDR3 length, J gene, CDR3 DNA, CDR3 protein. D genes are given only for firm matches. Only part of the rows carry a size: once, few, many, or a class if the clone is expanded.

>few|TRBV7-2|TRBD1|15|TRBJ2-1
TGTGCCAGCAGTCCCGGGACAGGAAGAAACAATGAGCAGTTCTTC
CASSPGTGRNNEQFF
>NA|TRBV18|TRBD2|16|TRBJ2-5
TGTGCCAGCTCACCACCGCCGGGGGGGGATCAAAAGACCCAGTACTTC
CASSPPPGGDQKTQYF
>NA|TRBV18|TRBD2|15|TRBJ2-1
TGTGCCAGCTCACCACCTAGCGGGGGGGCCAATGAGCAGTTCTTC
CASSPPSGGANEQFF
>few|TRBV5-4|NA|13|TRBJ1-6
TGTGCCAGCACCGACGGGGGGAATTCACCCCTCCACTTT
CASTDGGNSPLHF
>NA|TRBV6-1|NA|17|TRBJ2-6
TGTGCCAGCAGTGTCGACAGGTCCTACTCTGGGGCCAACGTCCTGACTTTC
CASSVDRSYSGANVLTF
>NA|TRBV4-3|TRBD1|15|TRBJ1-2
TGCGCCAGCAGCCATTCGACAGGGGGCGGCTATGGCTACACCTTC
CASSHSTGGGYGYTF
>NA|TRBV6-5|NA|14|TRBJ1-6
TGTGCCAGCAGGTACGACAACTATAATTCACCCCTCCACTTT
CASRYDNYNSPLHF
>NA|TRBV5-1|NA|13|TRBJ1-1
TGCGCCAGCAGCTTGACAGGGAACACTGAAGCTTTCTTT
CASSLTGNTEAFF
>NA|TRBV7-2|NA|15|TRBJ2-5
TGTGCCAGCAGCCCGGAGACTAGAAACCAAGAGACCCAGTACTTC
CASSPETRNQETQYF
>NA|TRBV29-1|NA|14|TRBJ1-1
TGCAGCGTTGAACTTCACGGGTGGAACACTGAAGCTTTCTTT
CSVELHGWNTEAFF
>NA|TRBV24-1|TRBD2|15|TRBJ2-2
TGTGCTATATCGGGGGGGGGCCTTGGGACCGGGGAGCTGTTTTTT
CAISGGGLGTGELFF
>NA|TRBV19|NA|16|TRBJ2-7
TGTGCCAGTAGTATTTGGTCGACGGGTGTACCCTACGAGCAGTACTTC
CASSIWSTGVPYEQYF
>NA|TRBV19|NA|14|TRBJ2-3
TGTGCCAGTAGTATTAAGACGCAGGGTAATACGCAGTATTTT
CASSIKTQGNTQYF
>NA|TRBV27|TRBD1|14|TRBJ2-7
TGTGCCAGCCGTTACGGGACAGGGGCCTACGAGCAGTACTTC
CASRYGTGAYEQYF
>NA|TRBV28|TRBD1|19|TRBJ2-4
TGTGCCAGCAGTTTGGGGACAGGGGGTGGCTCTCTAGCCAAAAACATTCAGTACTTC
CASSLGTGGGSLAKNIQYF
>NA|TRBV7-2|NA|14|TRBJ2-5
TGTGCCAGCAGCTTAGCGGGAGTGAGAGAGACCCAGTACTTC
CASSLAGVRETQYF
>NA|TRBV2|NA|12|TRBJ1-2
TGTGCCAGCAGACGGGCCAGGGATGGCTACACCTTC
CASRRARDGYTF
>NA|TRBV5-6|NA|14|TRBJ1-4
TGTGCCAGCAGCTTGGGGGGGCTTGAAGAAAAACTGTTTTTT
CASSLGGLEEKLFF
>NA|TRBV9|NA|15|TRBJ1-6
TGTGCCAGCAGCGTAGACAGGTTGGGTTCGGGACCCCTCCACTTT
CASSVDRLGSGPLHF
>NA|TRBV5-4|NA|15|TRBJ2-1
TGTGCCAGCAGAGAAGGAGGGGGCGCGAGGAATGAGCAGTTCTTC
CASREGGGARNEQFF
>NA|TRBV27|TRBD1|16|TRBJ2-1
TGTGCCAGCAGTTTATCCTGGGACAGGGGGCCGGATGAGCAGTTCTTC
CASSLSWDRGPDEQFF
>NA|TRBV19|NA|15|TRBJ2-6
TGTGCCAGTAGGAATGGGCCCTCTGGGGCCAACGTCCTGACTTTC
CASRNGPSGANVLTF
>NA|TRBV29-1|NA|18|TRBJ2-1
TGCAGCGTACCCGGGCCCAGCGGGCGGAGAGCCCCCTACAATGAGCAGTTCTTC
CSVPGPSGRRAPYNEQFF
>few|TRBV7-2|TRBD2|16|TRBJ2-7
TGTGCCAGCAGCTTAGCCGGGACTAGCGGGAGGGTTGAGCAGTACTTC
CASSLAGTSGRVEQYF
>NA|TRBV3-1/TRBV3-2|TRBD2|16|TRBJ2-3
TGTGCCAGCAGCCAAACGCCGGGGGGGAGCACAGATACGCAGTATTTT
CASSQTPGGSTDTQYF
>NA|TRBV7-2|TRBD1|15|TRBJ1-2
TGTGCCAGCAGCTTTGGAGACAGGGCACTCTATGGCTACACCTTC
CASSFGDRALYGYTF
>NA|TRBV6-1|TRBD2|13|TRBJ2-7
TGTGCCAGCAGTGAGGCTAGCGGATACGAGCAGTACTTC
CASSEASGYEQYF
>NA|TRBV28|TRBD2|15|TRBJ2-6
TGTGCCAGCAGTTTGGGAGGGTCTGGGGCCAACGTCCTGACTTTC
CASSLGGSGANVLTF
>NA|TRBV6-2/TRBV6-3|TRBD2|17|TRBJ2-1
TGTGCCAGCAGCTCTAATAAGCGGGAGTGGGTCTACAATGAGCAGTTCTTC
CASSSNKREWVYNEQFF
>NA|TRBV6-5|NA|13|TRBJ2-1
TGTGCCAGCAGCCCCAGAATGGTGGGCGAGCAGTTCTTC
CASSPRMVGEQFF
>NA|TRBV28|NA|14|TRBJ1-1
TGTGCCAGCACCAATCCCCAGGTGTTCCATGAAGCTTTCTTT
CASTNPQVFHEAFF
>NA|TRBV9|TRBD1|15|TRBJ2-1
TGTGCCAGCAGCCCGTGGGACAGGGGGTACAATGAGCAGTTCTTC
CASSPWDRGYNEQFF
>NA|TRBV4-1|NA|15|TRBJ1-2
TGCGCCAGCAGCCCGTCAGAGACAAGGAACTATGGCTACACCTTC
CASSPSETRNYGYTF
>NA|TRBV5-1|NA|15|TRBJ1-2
TGCGCCAGCAGCCAGCAAGGGGTTATCGGCTATGGCTACACCTTC
CASSQQGVIGYGYTF
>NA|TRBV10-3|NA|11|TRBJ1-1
TGTGCCATCTCAGGAAACACTGAAGCTTTCTTT
CAISGNTEAFF
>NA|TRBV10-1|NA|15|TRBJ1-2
TGCGCCAGCAACCCTCAGGGACACCGAAACTATGGCTACACCTTC
CASNPQGHRNYGYTF
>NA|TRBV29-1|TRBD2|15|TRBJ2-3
TGCAGCGTGATGGGGGGGTCTCGAGGAACAGATACGCAGTATTTT
CSVMGGSRGTDTQYF
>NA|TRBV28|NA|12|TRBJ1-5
TGTGCCAGCCAGGGGCGAGGTCAGCCCCAGCATTTT
CASQGRGQPQHF
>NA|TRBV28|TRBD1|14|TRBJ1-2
TGTGCCAGCAGGACAGGGGGCGGAATCTATGGCTACACCTTC
CASRTGGGIYGYTF
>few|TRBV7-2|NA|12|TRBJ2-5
TGTGCCAGCAGCTTACCGGGTGGGACCCAGTACTTC
CASSLPGGTQYF
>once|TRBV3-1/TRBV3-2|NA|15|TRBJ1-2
TGTGCCAGCAGCGAGACCGCGGAACGCGGCTATGGCTACACCTTC
CASSETAERGYGYTF
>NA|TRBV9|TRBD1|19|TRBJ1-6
TGTGCCAGCAGCGGCGGACAGGGGGGTTTTGGCTCCTATAATTCACCCCTCCACTTT
CASSGGQGGFGSYNSPLHF
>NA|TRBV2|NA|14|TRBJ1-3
TGTGCCAGCGGGAGGGATAACTCTGGAAACACCATATATTTT
CASGRDNSGNTIYF
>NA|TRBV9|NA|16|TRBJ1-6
TGTGCCAGCAGCGCTCGAGGGAGCTCCTATAATTCACCCCTCCACTTT
CASSARGSSYNSPLHF
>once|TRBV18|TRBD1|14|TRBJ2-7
TGTGCCAGCTCACCACAGGGGGCAGGATACGAGCAGTACTTC
CASSPQGAGYEQYF
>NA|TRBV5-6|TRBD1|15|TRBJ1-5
TGTGCCAGCAGCCTGTGGACAGGGAATTGGCAGCCCCAGCATTTT
CASSLWTGNWQPQHF
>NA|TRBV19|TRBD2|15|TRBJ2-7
TGTGCCAGTAGTAATTCCGGGACTAGCATCTACGAGCAGTACTTC
CASSNSGTSIYEQYF